The 12 T cell receptor beta chains below all came from one sample that was sequenced in a study of shared clonotypes between healthy human individuals. Some clones are missing from TCRdb's copy, which holds only in-frame ones; the method was immunoSEQ multiplex PCR. The sample yields some 2,500,000 clones, 85% to 95% seen once. Sequenced sample: naive CD4+ T cells from PBMCs. Subset in this sample: CD45RA+ positively selected. These receptors were taken from a man between 18 and 29 years old in good health. Some clones in this sample may be carry-over from other donors' samples.

This clone was recorded once. The chain joins TRBV27 to TRBJ1-2; unclear D gene. This CDR3 comprises 15 residues. The germline V gene encodes CDR1 MNHEY and CDR2 SMNVEV (reference sequence). The germline V and J ends were trimmed by 6 bases and 8 bases, with 22 bases remaining between them. CDR3 nucleotides: TGTGCCAGCAGCCCCCACGCCGGGATTCTAGGAGGCTACACCTTC. This encodes CASSPHAGILGGYTF.

The CDR3 spells CASGTWRGTEAFF. As DNA, the CDR3 is TGTGCCAGCGGTACGTGGCGAGGGACTGAAGCTTTCTTT. The chain has TRBV2 and TRBJ1-1; the D is unclear. The CDR3 runs 13 residues. The germline V and J ends were trimmed by 8 bases and 5 bases, with 15 bases remaining between them. In germline, CDR1 is SNHLY, CDR2 FYNNEI.

The chain links TRBV5-1 to TRBJ2-5, with D possibly being TRBD1 (6 bases). The germline V gene encodes CDR1 SGHRS and CDR2 YFSETQ. The CDR3 contains 14 residues. The V gene lost 4 bases and the J gene lost 3 bases, with 13 bases spanning the gap. As DNA, the CDR3 is TGCGCCAGCAGCCGGGACACTAACGAAGAGACCCAGTACTTC. Translating gives CASSRDTNEETQYF. Full variable domain (missing parts from reference TRBV5-1 and TRBJ2-5): KAGVTQTPRYLIKTRGQQVTLSCSPISGHRSVSWYQQTPGQGLQFLFEYFSETQRNKGNFPGRFSGRQFSNSRSEMNVSTLELGDSALYLCASSRDTNEETQYFGPGTRLLVL.

V and J are TRBV18 and TRBJ2-7, with D maybe TRBD1 (6 bases). The CDR3 spans 13 residues. The V gene lost 3 bases and the J gene lost 3 bases, with 9 bases spanning the gap. Germline CDR1 and CDR2: KGHSH and LQKENI. CDR3 nucleotides: TGTGCCAGCTCACCGAGGACAGACTACGAGCAGTACTTC. This translates into CASSPRTDYEQYF.

This clone was seen only once. The rearrangement joins TRBV12-1 to TRBJ1-3. TRBV12-1 is annotated as a pseudogene. The CDR3 runs to 15 residues. The CDR3 region is CASSFTLASGNTIYF. DNA for the CDR3: TGTGCCAGCAGCTTTACCCTCGCCTCTGGAAACACCATATATTTT.

V is TRBV27 and J is TRBJ2-3; D possibly corresponds to TRBD2 (5 bases). The CDR3 is 13 residues long. The germline gives CDR1 MNHEY, CDR2 SMNVEV (reference sequence). V was pared by 5 bases and J by 11 bases, with 17 bases between. The CDR3 loop is CASSPRSPEGQYF. The CDR3 bases are TGTGCCAGCAGTCCCCGGTCGCCCGAGGGGCAGTATTTT.

A few counts support this clone. The CDR3 region has the DNA TGTGCCAGCAGCTTTGTTAGGGGCGGTGGAGAGACCCAGTACTTC. Amino acid sequence: CASSFVRGGGETQYF. V gene TRBV7-9 combines with J gene TRBJ2-5, with D possibly TRBD1 on 5 matching bases. The CDR3 extends over 15 amino acids. In germline, CDR1 is SEHNR, CDR2 FQNEAQ (reference sequence). The V gene lost 3 bases and the J gene lost 4 bases, with 15 bases spanning the gap.

The rearrangement links TRBV7-9 to TRBJ1-2, with D possibly matching TRBD1 (6 bases). Germline assignment: CDR1 SEHNR and CDR2 FQNEAQ (reference sequence). V was trimmed by 1 base and J by 8 bases, leaving 17 bases between them. The CDR3 spans 15 residues. The CDR3 protein is CASSLDSGARSGYTF. In nucleotides, the CDR3 is TGTGCCAGCAGCTTAGATTCGGGGGCCAGGTCAGGCTACACCTTC.

The V gene is TRBV19, the J gene TRBJ2-1, with D possibly matching TRBD1 (6 bases). There are 13 residues in the CDR3. Germline V lookup: CDR1 LNHDA, CDR2 SQIVND (reference sequence). Trimming cost V 5 bases and J 4 bases, with 9 bases left between them. This CDR3 reads CASSGQRYNEQFF. The CDR3 DNA sequence: TGTGCCAGTAGTGGACAGCGATACAATGAGCAGTTCTTC.

The chain carries TRBV5-1 and TRBJ2-1; 7 positions agree with TRBD1. Germline V gene data show CDR1 as SGHRS and CDR2 as YFSETQ. This CDR3 region has 14 residues. V gave up 2 bases and J gave up 4 bases; unmatched junction bases: 3. CDR3 sequence (DNA): TGCGCCAGCAGCTTACAGGGGCAATACAATGAGCAGTTCTTC. Translating gives CASSLQGQYNEQFF. The full variable domain, its missing parts supplied by reference TRBV5-1 and TRBJ2-1, is KAGVTQTPRYLIKTRGQQVTLSCSPISGHRSVSWYQQTPGQGLQFLFEYFSETQRNKGNFPGRFSGRQFSNSRSEMNVSTLELGDSALYLCASSLQGQYNEQFFGPGTRLTVL.

The rearrangement joins TRBV7-3 to TRBJ2-5; 7 nucleotides match TRBD1. From germline, CDR1 is SGHTA and CDR2 FQGTGA. The V segment lost 4 bases and the J segment 4 bases; nucleotides outside the gene matches: 3. The CDR3 runs to 13 residues. The CDR3 region has the DNA TGTGCCAGCAGCTCGCACAGGGGAGAGACCCAGTACTTC. Translating gives CASSSHRGETQYF. Filled out from reference TRBV7-3 and TRBJ2-5, the complete variable domain reads GAGVSQTPSNKVTEKGKYVELRCDPISGHTALYWYRQSLGQGPEFLIYFQGTGAADDSGLPNDRFFAVRPEGSVSTLKIQRTERGDSAVYLCASSSHRGETQYFGPGTRLLVL.

A single count supports this clone. Within the sample, other DNA sequences also encode this same CDR3. The chain couples TRBV5-1 to TRBJ1-4, with TRBD1 matching over 9 bases. This CDR3 is built from 13 residues. Germline V gene data show CDR1 as SGHRS and CDR2 as YFSETQ. V dropped 4 bases and J dropped 8; count of bases not matched to a gene: 3. DNA for the CDR3: TGCGCCAGCAGCCCGGACAGGGGAGAAAAACTGTTTTTT. This gives the protein CASSPDRGEKLFF.